Below are 5 T cell receptor beta chains sequenced from a single sample in a study of blood T cell repertoires in COVID-19. The method was immunoSEQ multiplex PCR; TCRdb's version includes in-frame clones alone and lacks a portion of them. The table records hundreds of thousands of clones, roughly 86% of them present only once. Sequences were obtained from PBMCs or T cells enriched from blood (not recorded which). These receptors originate from a woman in her 30s with acute COVID-19.

The chain recombines TRBV19 with TRBJ2-7, with D perhaps TRBD1 (5 bases). The CDR3 has 13 residues. Germline V gives CDR1 LNHDA, CDR2 SQIVND (reference sequence). Trimming took 4 bases from V and 3 from J, leaving 10 bases between them. In nucleotides, the CDR3 is TGTGCCAGTAGTACCCCAGGGAACTACGAGCAGTACTTC. Translating it yields CASSTPGNYEQYF.

The chain couples TRBV24-1 to TRBJ1-2, with 8 positions matching TRBD1. Looked up from germline, CDR1 is KGHDR and CDR2 is SFDVKD. V was pared by 6 bases and J by 7 bases, with 9 bases of the junction left unmatched. The CDR3 is 14 residues long. The CDR3 coding sequence is TGTGCCACCAGTCCTGGACAGGGATGGGGTGGCTACACCTTC. This gives the protein CATSPGQGWGGYTF.

The chain has TRBV5-4 and TRBJ2-1; TRBD1 matches 9 bases. Trimming at V came to 6 bases and at J to 4 bases, leaving 11 bases not matched to a gene. CDR1 is SGHNT and CDR2 is YYREEE in the germline V gene (reference sequence). This CDR3 spans 16 amino acids. CDR3 sequence: CASKPPGDRVYNEQFF. In DNA, the CDR3 is TGTGCCAGCAAACCACCGGGGGACAGGGTTTACAATGAGCAGTTCTTC.

The chain is built from TRBV2 and TRBJ1-2, with D possibly being TRBD1 (5 bases). The CDR3 is 14 residues long. V gave up 7 bases and J gave up 6 bases, with 18 bases separating them. CDR1 is SNHLY and CDR2 is FYNNEI in the germline V gene. The CDR3 DNA follows: TGTGCCAGCATTGGGGCTAGGGGTTCGAATGGCTACACCTTC. This gives the protein CASIGARGSNGYTF.

The chain uses TRBV7-2 and TRBJ1-2; tentative D call: TRBD1 (5 bases). The CDR3 sequence is 14 residues long. Germline CDR1 is SGHTA and CDR2 is FQGNSA. The V gene lost 1 base and the J gene lost 0 bases, with 6 bases spanning the gap. The CDR3 DNA follows: TGTGCCAGCAGCTTAGGGACATCTAACTATGGCTACACCTTC. It specifies CASSLGTSNYGYTF.